This T cell receptor (beta chain) was identified in a study of blood T cell repertoires in COVID-19. Overall study context: Sources were T cells, B-cell-depleted T cells, or PBMCs; the material itself was cDNA or gDNA.

The protocol was immunoSEQ multiplex PCR, while the TCRdb copy is restricted to in-frame clones and leaves out a portion. The sample has about 52,000 clones, about 90% seen once; the top ten hold over 2.5%. This clone is categorized as medium-sized. CDR1 MNHEY and CDR2 SMNVEV come from the germline V gene (reference sequence). CDR3 size: 15 residues. Trimming removed 3 bases from V and 12 bases from J; junction bases left unmatched: 11. Material for sequencing was peripheral blood. This TCR derives from a human donor in a cohort sampled during active COVID-19. The rearrangement links TRBV27 to TRBJ2-1, with TRBD2 matching 10 bases. The CDR3 DNA sequence: TGTGCCAGCAGTTTGGGACTAGCGACCTATGAGGGGCAGTTCTTC. The encoded protein is CASSLGLATYEGQFF.